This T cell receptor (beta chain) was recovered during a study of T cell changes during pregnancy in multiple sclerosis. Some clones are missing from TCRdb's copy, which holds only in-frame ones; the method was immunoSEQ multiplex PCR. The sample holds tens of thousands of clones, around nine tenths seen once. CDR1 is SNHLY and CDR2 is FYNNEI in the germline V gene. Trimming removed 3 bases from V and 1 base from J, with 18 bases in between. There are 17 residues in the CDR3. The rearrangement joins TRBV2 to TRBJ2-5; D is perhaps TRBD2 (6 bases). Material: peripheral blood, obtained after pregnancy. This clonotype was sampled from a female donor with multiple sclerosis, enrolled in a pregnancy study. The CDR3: CASSEIRRVWSQETQYF. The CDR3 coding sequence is TGTGCCAGCAGTGAGATTAGGAGGGTATGGTCCCAAGAGACCCAGTACTTC.